This TCR beta chain is drawn from a study of siplizumab effects on memory and regulatory T cells. Notes on the study in general: Siplizumab significantly decreased alloreactive sequences from unstimulated CD4+ memory cells. No functional test confirmed suppression by proliferating siplizumab-culture Tregs.

Sequencing of each sample assayed approximately 110,000 TCR templates. Clones were read by immunoSEQ multiplex PCR, and TCRdb kept only the in-frame ones, dropping some. This table has about 64,000 clones, around 96% appearing once. On this clone itself: Its antigen remains unknown.

Input material: naive CD8+ T cells sorted from blood. The sequence came from a human donor in good health.

For the CDR3, the DNA is TGTGCCAGCAGCTTAGTTAGCCCGGCGGTCGCCGGGGAGCTGTTTTTT. Protein product: CASSLVSPAVAGELFF. V gene TRBV7-8 combines with J gene TRBJ2-2; D unclear. CDR1 and CDR2 from the germline V gene are SGHVS and FQNEAQ. The CDR3 is 16 amino acids. Trimming pared 1 base from V and 6 bases from J, leaving 15 bases between.